This T cell receptor beta chain was observed in a study of CD4 T cells in relation to SARS-CoV-2 and coronaviruses. Study details: No peptide or an HIV-1 Nef peptide pool served as negative control.

V was clipped by 7 bases and J by 0 bases, with 10 bases between them. In germline, CDR1 is LNHDA, CDR2 SQIVND (reference sequence). The CDR3 extends over 14 amino acids. The unexposed donors gave CD4+ T cells in about 2010-2019, prior to COVID-19. The cells were cultured for less than twelve days before CD4+ T cells were isolated. Testing used SARS-CoV-2 S/N and four cold-coronavirus spikes on unexposed-donor CD4+ T cells, cells permitting. Some clones are missing from TCRdb's copy, which holds only in-frame ones; the method was immunoSEQ multiplex PCR. The sample includes about 20,000 clones, over 70% of them seen just once. Turning to this clone: The antigen remains unidentified.

The receptor was isolated from a human donor in good health. Sequenced: CD4+ T cells from PBMCs, cultured in vitro. The chain is built from TRBV19 and TRBJ1-5; D uncertain. The CDR3: CASNAFYSNQPQHF. DNA for the CDR3: TGTGCCAGTAACGCATTCTATAGCAATCAGCCCCAGCATTTT.